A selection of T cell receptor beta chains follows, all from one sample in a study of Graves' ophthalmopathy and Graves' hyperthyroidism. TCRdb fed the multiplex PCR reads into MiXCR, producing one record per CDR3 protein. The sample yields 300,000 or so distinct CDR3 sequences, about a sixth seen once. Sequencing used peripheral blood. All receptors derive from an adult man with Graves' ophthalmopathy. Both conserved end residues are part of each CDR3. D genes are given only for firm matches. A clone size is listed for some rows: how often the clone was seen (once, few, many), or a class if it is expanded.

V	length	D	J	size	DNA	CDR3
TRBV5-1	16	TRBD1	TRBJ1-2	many	TGCGCCAGCAGCTTGGTCGGGACAGTCCTTAACTATGGCTACACCTTC	CASSLVGTVLNYGYTF
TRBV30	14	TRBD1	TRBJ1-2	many	TGTGCCTGGATCACTCCCGGGACAGGGGGTGGCTACACCTTC	CAWITPGTGGGYTF
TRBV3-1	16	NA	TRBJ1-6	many	TGTGCCAGCAGCCACGCTGGTGTCAGGGGTGATTCACCCCTCCACTTT	CASSHAGVRGDSPLHF
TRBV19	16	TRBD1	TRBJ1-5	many	TGTGCCAGCCGATTAACAGGGGGCCGAGGCAATCAGCCCCAGCATTTT	CASRLTGGRGNQPQHF
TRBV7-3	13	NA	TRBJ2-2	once	TGTGCCAGCAGCTCCGCGGGGTCAGGGGAGCTGTTTTTT	CASSSAGSGELFF
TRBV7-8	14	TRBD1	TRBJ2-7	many	TGTGCCAGCAGCTCACGTGACAGGGCCTACGAGCAGTACTTC	CASSSRDRAYEQYF
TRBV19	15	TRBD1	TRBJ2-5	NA	TGTGCCAGTAGTCTTACCGGGACAGGGAGAGAGACCCAGTACTTC	CASSLTGTGRETQYF
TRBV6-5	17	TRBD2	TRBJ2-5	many	TGTGCCAGCAGTTTCCCGACTAGCGGGGCTTACCAAGAGACCCAGTACTTC	CASSFPTSGAYQETQYF
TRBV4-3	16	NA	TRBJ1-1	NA	TGCGCCAGCAGCCAAGGTCCTACAGGAGTGAACACTGAAGCTTTCTTT	CASSQGPTGVNTEAFF
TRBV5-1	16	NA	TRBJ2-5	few	TGCGCCAGCAGCTTGGCCCCCGGACGGATCGGGGAGACCCAGTACTTC	CASSLAPGRIGETQYF
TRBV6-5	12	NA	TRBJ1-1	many	TGTGCCAGCAAGTTGCGGGGCACTGAAGCTTTCTTT	CASKLRGTEAFF
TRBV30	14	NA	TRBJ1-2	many	TGTGCCTGGAGTGAAAGAGGGCGGTTTGGCGGCTACACCTTC	CAWSERGRFGGYTF
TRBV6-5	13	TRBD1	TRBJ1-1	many	TGTGCCAGCAGTTACTCGACAGGGTCTGAAGCTTTCTTT	CASSYSTGSEAFF
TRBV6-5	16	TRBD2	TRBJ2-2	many	TGTGCCAGCAGTTCCCCGGGGCGGGGGGACACCGGGGAGCTGTTTTTT	CASSSPGRGDTGELFF
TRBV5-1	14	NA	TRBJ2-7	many	TGCGCCAGCAGCTTAGGGGGGGGTTCGGACGAGCAGTACTTC	CASSLGGGSDEQYF
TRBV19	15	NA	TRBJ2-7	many	TGTGCCAGTAGTATATCCGGGGATTATTCCTACGAGCAGTACTTC	CASSISGDYSYEQYF
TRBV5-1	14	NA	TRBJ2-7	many	TGCGCCAGCAGCTTGGCCAGGACCCCCTACGAGCAGTACTTC	CASSLARTPYEQYF
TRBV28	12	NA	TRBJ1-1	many	TGTGCCAGCGAACGTGAGGGGACTGAAGCTTTCTTT	CASEREGTEAFF
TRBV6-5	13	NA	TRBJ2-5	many	TGTGCCAGCACGGCCTTTGGGGTTGAGACCCAGTACTTC	CASTAFGVETQYF
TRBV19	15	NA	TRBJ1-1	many	TGTGCCAGTAGTATTCGTGGCAGGGGTTGGACTGAAGCTTTCTTT	CASSIRGRGWTEAFF
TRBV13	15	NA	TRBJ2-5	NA	TGTGCCAGCAGCCGATTGGGAGGCGGCCAAGAGACCCAGTACTTC	CASSRLGGGQETQYF
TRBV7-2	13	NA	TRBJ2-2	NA	TGTGCCAGCAGCTCGGGGGCGGGCGGGGAGCTGTTTTTT	CASSSGAGGELFF
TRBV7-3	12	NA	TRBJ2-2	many	TGTGCCAGCAGCTTAAGTGGCGGGGAGCTGTTTTTT	CASSLSGGELFF
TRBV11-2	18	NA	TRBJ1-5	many	TGTGCCAGCAGCTTAGGTAGGACAGTCGGATATAGCAATCAGCCCCAGCATTTT	CASSLGRTVGYSNQPQHF
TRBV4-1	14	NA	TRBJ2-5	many	TGCGCCAGCGGCTTGGGCCCCGGGTTGGAGACCCAGTACTTC	CASGLGPGLETQYF
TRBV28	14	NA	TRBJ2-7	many	TGTGCCAGCAGCCGAATAGACGGAACCTACGAGCAGTACTTC	CASSRIDGTYEQYF
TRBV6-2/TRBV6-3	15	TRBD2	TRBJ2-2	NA	TGTGCCAGCCGACTAGCGGGAGTTGGAACCGGGGAGCTGTTTTTT	CASRLAGVGTGELFF
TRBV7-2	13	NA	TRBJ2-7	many	TGTGCCAGCAGCCGACCGGGAAACTACGAGCAGTACTTC	CASSRPGNYEQYF
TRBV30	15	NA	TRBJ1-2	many	TGTGCCTGGAGGTTTCTGACAGGTTCTAACTATGGCTACACCTTC	CAWRFLTGSNYGYTF
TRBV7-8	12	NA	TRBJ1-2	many	TGTGCCAGCAGCCATCCAAACTATGGCTACACCTTC	CASSHPNYGYTF
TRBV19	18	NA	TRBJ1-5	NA	TGTGCCAGTAAGAAGGAGACAGGCGGCAGATTGGAGAATCAGCCCCAGCATTTT	CASKKETGGRLENQPQHF
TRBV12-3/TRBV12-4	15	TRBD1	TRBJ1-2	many	TGTGCCAGCAGTTTATACGGCAGGGGGTCCTATGGCTACACCTTC	CASSLYGRGSYGYTF
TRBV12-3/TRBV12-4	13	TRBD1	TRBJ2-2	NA	TGTGCCACCAAGACAGGGCCGGCCGGGGAGCTGTTTTTT	CATKTGPAGELFF
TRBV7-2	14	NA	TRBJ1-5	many	TGTGCCAGCAGCTTAGCCCCAGGACAGCAGCCCCAGCATTTT	CASSLAPGQQPQHF
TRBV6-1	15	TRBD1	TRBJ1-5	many	TGTGCCAGCAGTATGACAGGGGGTGACAATCAGCCCCAGCATTTT	CASSMTGGDNQPQHF
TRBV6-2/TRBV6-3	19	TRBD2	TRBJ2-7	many	TGTGCCAGCAGAGCCCTATTCGGAGCGGGAGGGGATCTTGACTACGAGCAGTACTTC	CASRALFGAGGDLDYEQYF
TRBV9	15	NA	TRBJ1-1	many	TGTGCCAGCAGCGTAGCTTTACAGGGTACCACTGAAGCTTTCTTT	CASSVALQGTTEAFF
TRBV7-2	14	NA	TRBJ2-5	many	TGTGCCAGCAGCTTAGGGCCCACGCGGGAGACCCAGTACTTC	CASSLGPTRETQYF